This T cell receptor beta chain was recovered during a study of T cell responses to AZD1222 COVID-19 vaccine. Trimming took off 4 bases at V and 3 bases at J, with 15 bases between the two ends. Germline values: CDR1 GTSNPN, CDR2 SVGIG (reference sequence). The CDR3 sequence is 15 residues long. Method: immunoSEQ multiplex PCR; TCRdb's copy keeps in-frame clones and lacks some. Of roughly 150,000 clones listed, nearly 95% are singletons. This TCR came from an adult in good health. Sequenced here: peripheral blood, sampled on day 0 of AZD1222 vaccination. V gene TRBV30 combines with J gene TRBJ2-2; the D gene could be TRBD1 or TRBD2 (5 bases each). The CDR3 is CAWISGPGHTGELFF. The CDR3 nucleotides are TGTGCCTGGATCTCCGGTCCGGGACACACCGGGGAGCTGTTTTTT.